The 19 T cell receptor delta chains presented below share a single source sample, sequenced in a study of γδ T cells in repeated Plasmodium falciparum infection (dated by TCRdb to the early 2020s). Vgamma9/Vdelta2+ and Vdelta2-negative gammadelta T cell populations were flow-sorted from peripheral blood mononuclear cells for bulk TCR repertoire analysis. The library came from multiplex PCR. Sequencing instrument: Illumina MiSeq. Clones were re-identified by TCRdb from the public reads with CATT, and rows with the same DNA were merged. Recorded for this sample are tens of thousands of delta-chain clones; around 1.7% of them occurred a single time. The ten largest clones add up to 14% to 15% of the sample. The sequenced sample was gamma-delta T cells from blood. The receptors originated from a pool of human donors (malaria-infected and uninfected, not separated).

This clone came up a few times. This DNA translates differently at residue 13 from the TCRdb protein, which is that of a much larger clone; a read error is likely, and the protein shown is the DNA's own translation. The rearrangement joins TRDV2 to TRDJ1; the D call may be TRDD2 or TRDD3 (8 bases each). The J gene was not available in TCRdb and was assigned here by matching the DNA to germline segments. CDR1 is GEAIGNYY, CDR2 EKD, per germline. V dropped 2 bases and J dropped 0 bases, with 27 bases sitting between them. The CDR3 is 20 residues long. The CDR3 reads CACDKLPTKYWGGYTDKLIF. In DNA form, the CDR3 reads TGTGCCTGTGACAAACTTCCTACAAAGTACTGGGGGGGATACACCGATAAACTCATCTTT.

In its sample, this clone was seen a few times. This likely reflects a read error, since a far larger clone is one base away. Other DNA sequences in the sample encode the same CDR3. This rearrangement joins TRDV1 to TRDJ1, with 9 positions matching TRDD3. From germline, CDR1 is TSWWSYY and CDR2 QGS. The CDR3 is made up of 21 amino acids. Here the CDR3 reads CALGDRIHATGGRPGTDKLIF. The CDR3, as DNA: TGTGCCCTTGGGGACCGTATTCACGCTACTGGGGGAAGGCCTGGAACCGATAAACTCATCTTT.

This clone turned up a few times. A read error likely explains this, since a far larger clone differs by one base. The same CDR3 arises from other DNA sequences in this sample as well. The chain combines TRAV38-2/DV8 with TRDJ1; TRDD3 agrees at 13 bases. V lost 0 bases to trimming and J lost 8 bases; unmatched junction nucleotides: 22. The germline CDR1 and CDR2 sequences are TSESDYY and QEAYKQQN. This CDR3 has 21 amino acids. The CDR3 here is CAYRSAASYRYWGIRFDKLIF. DNA of the CDR3: TGTGCTTATAGGAGCGCGGCCTCCTACAGGTACTGGGGGATACGCTTCGACAAACTCATCTTT.

This clone was detected ten times or more. Only one base separates this from a far larger clonotype, so it likely reflects a read error. Other DNA sequences in the sample encode the same CDR3. The rearrangement links TRDV2 to TRDJ1, with TRDD3 matching over 11 bases. From germline, CDR1 is GEAIGNYY and CDR2 EKD. This CDR3 comprises 16 residues. The CDR3 sequence is CACDTVGGYASDKLIF. The CDR3 DNA reads TGTGCTTGTGACACCGTTGGGGGATACGCATCCGATAAACTCATCTTT.

The sample holds a few counts of this clone. This sequence is one base from a far larger clone and is likely a read error. The chain uses TRDV1 and TRDJ1; the match to TRDD3 covers 11 bases. The J gene was missing in TCRdb and was found by matching the end of the DNA to germline. J was trimmed by 2 bases and V by 7 bases; bases with no gene match: 21. Germline loops: CDR1 TSWWSYY, CDR2 QGS. There are 20 residues in the CDR3. This chain's CDR3 is CALEAFPVILGDRATDKLIF. DNA of the CDR3: TGTGCTCTTGAGGCCTTCCCTGTCATACTGGGGGATAGGGCAACCGATAAACTCATCTTT.

The chain recombines TRDV1 with TRDJ1, with 7 bases identical to TRDD2. Here the J gene was assigned by germline matching of the DNA, as TCRdb has none. Germline V gene sequence: CDR1 TSWWSYY, CDR2 QGS. This CDR3 region has 22 residues. With V trimmed by 3 bases and J by 0 bases, 25 bases remained unmatched. The CDR3 DNA reads TGTGCTCTTGGGGATCTCACCCATGACCTATTCCTACGGACGGGGTACACCGATAAACTCATCTTT. It specifies CALGDLTHDLFLRTGYTDKLIF.

This clone has just a few counts. The protein TCRdb lists belongs to a much larger clone and differs from this DNA's translation at residue 19, which points to a read error; the protein shown is made from the DNA. J is TRDJ1 and V is TRDV1; tentatively, D is TRDD3 (5 bases). The CDR3 is made up of 22 amino acids. From germline, CDR1 is TSWWSYY and CDR2 QGS. In nucleotides, the CDR3 is TGTGCTCTTGGGGAACCCCCGGATTCCACGGGGACTAGGCCGATTTTGGCCGATAGACTCATCTTT. Translation gives CALGEPPDSTGTRPILADRLIF.

This clone was observed many times. The chain employs TRDV1 and TRDJ1; a weak D match, TRDD3 (7 bases). Trimming stripped 1 base from V and 1 base from J, with 40 bases between. Per germline, CDR1 TSWWSYY and CDR2 QGS. This CDR3 region has 25 residues. The DNA for the CDR3 is TGTGCTCTTGGGGAACCGTTTCGGGCCTTCCCGCTACTGGGGCTTATAGGGGGGTTCACCGATAAACTCATCTTT. This codes for CALGEPFRAFPLLGLIGGFTDKLIF.

Regarding this clone: A far larger clone is one nucleotide away, so this likely arose from a read error. Other DNA sequences of this sample code for an identical CDR3. This sequence joins TRDV1 and TRDJ1; D is perhaps TRDD3 (6 bases). No J gene was available from TCRdb, and it was assigned here by a germline match of the DNA. The CDR3 is 20 amino acids. CDR1 is TSWWSYY and CDR2 is QGS in the germline V gene. The CDR3 here is CALGELLGTGRYGYTDKLIF. DNA for the CDR3: TGTGCTCTCGGGGAACTCTTGGGAACTGGGAGATACGGTTACACCGATAAACTCATCTTT.

In regard to this clone: This DNA translates differently at residue 5 from the TCRdb protein, which is that of a much larger clone; a read error is likely, and the protein shown is the DNA's own translation. The rearrangement uses TRAV38-2/DV8 and TRDJ1, with 10 bases identical to TRDD3. No J segment appears in TCRdb, so it was assigned here by matching the sequence to germline. V trimming: 5 bases; J trimming: 0 bases; junction bases outside the gene matches: 31. This CDR3 spans 24 amino acids. Germline V gene data show CDR1 as TSESDYY and CDR2 as QEAYKQQN. The CDR3 here is CAYRGPEVPMHWGIEGEDTDKLIF. The CDR3 nucleotides read TGTGCTTATAGAGGCCCGGAGGTTCCTATGCACTGGGGGATTGAGGGTGAGGACACCGATAAACTCATCTTT.

In its sample, this clone was seen many times. With only one base between it and a far larger clone, this is likely a read error. This CDR3 is also generated by other DNA sequences in the sample. The chain combines TRDV1 with TRDJ1, with 7 bases lining up with TRDD2. No J gene is reported in TCRdb; it was inferred here by comparing the DNA with germline. In germline, CDR1 is TSWWSYY, CDR2 QGS. J lost 2 bases, V lost 3 bases, and 27 bases had no gene match. This CDR3 has 22 residues. CDR3 nucleotides: TGTGCTCTTGGGGAGTCCTCTTCCTATCGATCGCTTATGGGTCCCCCTACCGATAAACTCATCTTT. Translation: CALGESSSYRSLMGPPTDKLIF.

Only a few counts were recorded for this clone. The protein that TCRdb holds for this DNA derives from a much larger clone and differs from the translated DNA at residue 16, which likely indicates a read error; the protein shown here is translated from the DNA. The chain recombines TRDV1 with TRDJ2, with D perhaps matching TRDD2 or TRDD3 (9 bases each). V shed 2 bases and J shed 3 bases, with 37 bases lying between them. CDR3 size: 24 residues. CDR1 and CDR2 from the germline V gene are TSWWSYY and QGS. CDR3 residues: CALGESPFLPHSLWGMRLTAQLFF. The CDR3 DNA reads TGTGCTCTTGGGGAATCCCCCTTCCTACCTCACTCCCTCTGGGGGATGCGGCTGACAGCACAACTCTTCTTT.

As to this clone: The protein given by TCRdb reflects a much larger clone and differs at residue 11 from this DNA's translation, likely from a read error; the protein shown is the DNA's translation. This rearrangement joins TRDV1 to TRDJ1; TRDD2 aligns across 7 bases. With 0 bases clipped from V and 7 bases from J, the junction kept 20 bases outside the gene matches. Germline V gene data show CDR1 as TSWWSYY and CDR2 as QGS. The CDR3 runs 19 residues. This CDR3 is CALGELLPIDPWEASKLIF. The CDR3 DNA is TGTGCTCTTGGGGAACTGCTTCCTATAGATCCGTGGGAGGCCTCTAAACTCATCTTT.

In this sample, this clone turned up many times. Only one base separates this from a far larger clonotype, so it likely reflects a read error. The sample contains more than one DNA sequence encoding this CDR3. The CDR3 DNA reads TGTGCTCTGGAGGAAGCAGGGGTGGGGGTCACCGATAAACTCATCTTC. The encoded protein is CALEEAGVGVTDKLIF. The chain combines TRDV1 with TRDJ1, with D perhaps TRDD3 (6 bases). Per germline, CDR1 TSWWSYY and CDR2 QGS. The CDR3 loop spans 16 amino acids.

This clone was observed a few times. The protein recorded in TCRdb matches a much larger clone and deviates from this DNA's translation at residue 18, suggesting a read error; the protein here is obtained by translating the DNA. This rearrangement joins TRDV2 to TRDJ1, with D possibly TRDD3 on 5 matching bases. The J gene, missing from TCRdb, was assigned here through DNA to germline matching. The CDR3 has 27 amino acids. Germline V CDR1 and CDR2: GEAIGNYY, EKD. Trimming stripped 1 base from V and 0 bases from J, with 47 bases between. CDR3 nucleotides: TGTGCCTGTGACACATCTCTCCTGAGAATGGGATCACAGGAGGACCCAAAACTGACTCTCTACACCGATAAACTCATCTTT. This gives the protein CACDTSLLRMGSQEDPKLTLYTDKLIF.

This clone was seen repeatedly, ten times or more. A far larger clone is only one base removed, so a read error is likely. Other DNA sequences in the sample encode the same CDR3. This chain uses TRDV1 with TRDJ1, with TRDD2 identical over 9 bases. Trimming removed 3 bases from V and 1 base from J; junction bases left unmatched: 15. There are 19 residues in the CDR3. CDR1 is TSWWSYY, CDR2 QGS, per germline. CDR3 bases: TGTGCTCTTGGGGAGCTCGCCTTCCTACCGCGGCCTCGCACCGATAAACTCATCTTT. Residues: CALGELAFLPRPRTDKLIF.

This clone turned up a few times. A far larger clone is just one base off, so this is likely a read error. Distinct nucleotide sequences in the sample also encode this CDR3. The chain links TRDV1 to TRDJ1; TRDD2 is a possible D gene (6 bases). The J gene was missing in TCRdb and was found by matching the end of the DNA to germline. V was pared by 3 bases and J by 0 bases, with 29 bases between. Germline V CDR1 and CDR2: TSWWSYY, QGS. CDR3 length: 21 residues. This CDR3 is CALGELPLRLPLETYTDKLIF. CDR3 sequence (DNA): TGTGCTCTTGGGGAGCTCCCCTTGCGCCTTCCCTTGGAGACGTACACCGATAAACTCATCTTT.

This clone has at least ten counts. TCRdb has a much larger clone's protein, which differs at residue 27 from the translation of this DNA, likely because of a read error; what is shown is the protein translated from the DNA. V is TRDV2 and J is TRDJ1; 8 bases align to TRDD3. This CDR3 region has 29 residues. Germline CDR1 and CDR2: GEAIGNYY and EKD. For the CDR3, the DNA is TGTGCCTGTGACCCTGCCTTCCGGCCCAATGGAGTAGAGCCCTTACTGGGGGCCGACGCTGACCTATACACCGATAAACCCATCTTT. Amino acid sequence: CACDPAFRPNGVEPLLGADADLYTDKPIF.

This clone was observed many times. A far larger clone differs by one base, so this is likely a read error. The sample carries other DNA sequences with the same CDR3. The chain recombines TRDV1 with TRDJ1; no clear D gene. V gave up 1 base and J gave up 5 bases, with 20 bases separating them. The CDR3 has 17 amino acids. Germline V gives CDR1 TSWWSYY, CDR2 QGS. CDR3 protein: CALGERYPGYVSDKLIF. The CDR3 nucleotides read TGTGCTCTTGGGGAACGGTATCCGGGGTATGTTTCTGATAAACTCATCTTT.